The rows below give T cell receptor beta chains drawn from one sample of a study of human T cells and chemical hapten exposure. TCRdb itself ran the RACE reads through MiXCR, one entry per CDR3 protein. The table lists approximately 89,000 distinct CDR3 sequences, 9.5% to 13% of them singletons. The sequenced sample was whole blood, obtained in connection with sensitization to the hapten diphenylcyclopropenone (DPC). These receptors originate from a woman aged 25 to 39 with alopecia areata. Some clones in this sample may be carry-over from other donors' samples. Each CDR3 is given without its conserved first and last residue. The listing skips clone size in some rows; elsewhere it reads once, few, many or a size class.

j_call | clone_size | v_call | cdr3_aa
TRBJ1-5 | many | TRBV6-2/TRBV6-3 | ASRSSIPIDQPQH
TRBJ1-5 | few | TRBV6-2/TRBV6-3 | ASRETGNNQPQH
TRBJ2-3 | many | TRBV7-6 | ASSLLAGGFTDTQY
TRBJ2-1 | few | TRBV10-2 | ASSSGFNEQF
TRBJ1-3 | few | TRBV5-4 | ASSLGQASGNTIY
TRBJ2-5 | many | TRBV6-4 | ASSREERETQY
TRBJ1-1 | many | TRBV12-3/TRBV12-4 | ASRRGGVSTEAF
TRBJ1-2 | many | TRBV18 | ASSPTTTGQSYGYT
TRBJ2-2 | many | TRBV28 | ASTTGGVGELF
TRBJ1-2 | . | TRBV20-1 | SATTPGLAGYT
TRBJ2-1 | many | TRBV3-1 | ASSLDTGQYREQF
TRBJ2-1 | . | TRBV11-1 | ASSLRFQGNYNEQF
TRBJ2-1 | many | TRBV28 | ASSVPGQGSYNEQF
TRBJ1-1 | . | TRBV5-1 | ASSFLQGGNTEAF
TRBJ1-1 | many | TRBV29-1 | SVERQLNTEAF
TRBJ1-5 | many | TRBV28 | ASSLLAVGLPLKDQPQH
TRBJ1-5 | few | TRBV12-3/TRBV12-4 | ASSENQPQH
TRBJ2-7 | . | TRBV14 | ASSPDRRPYEQY
TRBJ2-7 | many | TRBV28 | ASSQGQPSSYEQY
TRBJ2-3 | few | TRBV28 | AISASGTDTQY
TRBJ2-1 | . | TRBV10-2 | ASSTGSGSEQF
TRBJ1-1 | many | TRBV4-1 | ASSQDSGEQRTGGLNTEAF
TRBJ2-7 | many | TRBV5-4 | ASSLEAGGPSEQY
TRBJ1-1 | many | TRBV12-3/TRBV12-4 | ASSPPFWGNTEAF
TRBJ2-5 | many | TRBV20-1 | SARDRDSIRVLEETQY
TRBJ1-2 | few | TRBV28 | ATNWGSGYGYT